The 14 T cell receptor beta chains presented below share a single source sample, sequenced in a study of blood T cell repertoires in COVID-19. Repertoires were generated with immunoSEQ multiplex PCR, while TCRdb's copy carries only in-frame clones and drops some. The table shows roughly 270,000 clones, with roughly 85% occurring only once. The sequencing sample was made of peripheral blood. The receptors originated from a man aged 45-65 years with active or convalescent COVID-19.

The chain joins TRBV20-1 to TRBJ2-5; TRBD2 aligns across 11 bases. The CDR3 spans 18 residues. Germline CDR1 reads DFQATT; CDR2 reads SNEGSKA (reference sequence). The trim removed 3 bases at V and 3 bases at J, leaving 15 bases unmatched. The CDR3 nucleotides are TGCAGTGCTAGTAGTAGCGGGAGGGCCAATCCCCAAAAAGAGACCCAGTACTTC. Protein sequence: CSASSSGRANPQKETQYF.

J is TRBJ2-3 and V is TRBV6-5; 8 bases fit TRBD2. The germline gives CDR1 MNHEY, CDR2 SVGAGI. The V gene end was trimmed by 7 bases and the J gene end by 2 bases; junction bases not matched to a gene: 8. This CDR3 comprises 15 residues. The CDR3 DNA is TGTGCCAGCACAAAGCGGGAGACGGCCACAGATACGCAGTATTTT. Its translation is CASTKRETATDTQYF.

J is TRBJ2-4 and V is TRBV18, with a tentative D call TRBD2 (7 bases). CDR3 length: 15 amino acids. Trimming took 5 bases from V and 6 from J, leaving 17 bases between them. Germline V gene sequence: CDR1 KGHSH, CDR2 LQKENI. This CDR3 reads CASSDEVGGGNIQYF. In nucleotides, the CDR3 is TGTGCCAGCTCAGACGAGGTGGGAGGGGGAAACATTCAGTACTTC.

The gene calls are TRBV5-4 and TRBJ1-6; TRBD1 might be the D (6 bases). CDR1 is SGHNT, CDR2 YYREEE, per germline (reference sequence). The V gene lost 2 bases and the J gene lost 8 bases, with 11 bases spanning the gap. This CDR3 contains 14 residues. Here the CDR3 reads CASSLQGFHSPLHF. The CDR3 bases are TGTGCCAGCAGCTTACAGGGTTTTCATTCACCCCTCCACTTT.

This sequence joins TRBV9 and TRBJ2-1; no reliable D call. Germline values: CDR1 SGDLS, CDR2 YYNGEE. This CDR3 comprises 12 residues. Trimming removed 0 bases at V and 13 bases at J, with 11 bases between. CDR3 coding DNA: TGTGCCAGCAGCGTAGGTGGTACTACCCAGTTCTTC. It is translated as CASSVGGTTQFF.

V is TRBV11-2 and J is TRBJ1-6, with D tentatively TRBD1 (5 bases). Deletions cut 3 bases from V and 10 bases from J, with 10 bases between. The CDR3 loop spans 13 amino acids. Germline V lookup: CDR1 SGHAT, CDR2 FQNNGV. The CDR3 loop is CASSFRVRSPLHF. CDR3 in DNA: TGTGCCAGCAGCTTCAGGGTCCGATCACCCCTCCACTTT.

The V and J genes are TRBV6-1 and TRBJ1-1, with 9 positions matching TRBD1. CDR1 and CDR2 from the germline V gene are MNHNS and SASEGT. The CDR3 extends over 18 amino acids. Trimming removed 0 bases from V and 6 bases from J; junction bases left unmatched: 14. As DNA, the CDR3 is TGTGCCAGCAGTGAAGCTTTGTTCGGGACAGGGCCGAGGGCTGAAGCTTTCTTT. It codes for CASSEALFGTGPRAEAFF.

The table lists this clone with a few counts. This chain links TRBV28 with TRBJ1-2; D ambiguous. The germline V and J ends were trimmed by 6 bases and 4 bases, with 18 bases remaining between them. Germline lookup yields CDR1 MDHEN and CDR2 SYDVKM. CDR3 length: 15 residues. This chain's CDR3 is CASSRSGEVPYGYTF. As DNA, the CDR3 is TGTGCCAGCAGCCGTAGCGGGGAAGTCCCCTATGGCTACACCTTC.

A note on this clone: Other DNA sequences in the same sample also yield this CDR3. The J gene is TRBJ1-2, the V gene TRBV7-9, with D uncertain. CDR1 is SEHNR and CDR2 is FQNEAQ in the germline V gene (reference sequence). The CDR3 is 13 residues long. V shed 5 bases and J shed 3 bases, with 10 bases lying between them. The CDR3: CASSRGSDYGYTF. CDR3 bases: TGTGCCAGCAGCCGAGGGTCGGACTATGGCTACACCTTC. Complete variable domain (other parts from reference TRBV7-9 and TRBJ1-2): DTGVSQNPRHKITKRGQNVTFRCDPISEHNRLYWYRQTLGQGPEFLTYFQNEAQLEKSRLLSDRFSAERPKGSFSTLEIQRTEQGDSAMYLCASSRGSDYGYTFGSGTRLTVV.

This chain links TRBV28 with TRBJ1-3; 8 bases match TRBD1. The CDR3 is 15 amino acids. Trimming took 7 bases from V and 2 from J; bases not matched to a gene: 7. Per the germline V gene, CDR1 is MDHEN and CDR2 is SYDVKM. The CDR3: CASTPPGGAGNTIYF. The CDR3 region has the DNA TGTGCCAGCACCCCTCCAGGGGGCGCTGGAAACACCATATATTTT. The variable domain in full, with the rest retrieved from reference TRBV28 and TRBJ1-3, is DVKVTQSSRYLVKRTGEKVFLECVQDMDHENMFWYRQDPGLGLRLIYFSYDVKMKEKGDIPEGYSVSREKKERFSLILESASTNQTSMYLCASTPPGGAGNTIYFGEGSWLTVV.

CDR3 protein: CASSLLGGQGDNEQFF. The DNA for the CDR3 is TGTGCCAGCAGCTTGTTGGGTGGGCAGGGGGACAATGAGCAGTTCTTC. The chain couples TRBV5-4 to TRBJ2-1; 7 bases match TRBD1. CDR3 size: 16 residues. Germline V gene data show CDR1 as SGHNT and CDR2 as YYREEE (reference sequence). J was trimmed by 5 bases and V by 1 base; bases with no gene match: 9.

The V call is TRBV5-1, the J call TRBJ1-6; 10 bases are shared with TRBD1. Per germline, CDR1 SGHRS and CDR2 YFSETQ. The junction had 7 bases not matched to a gene; V was cut back by 4 bases and J by 0 bases. The CDR3 contains 18 residues. CDR3 bases: TGCGCCAGCAGCGAGGGACAGGGGTATAGCTCCTATAATTCACCCCTCCACTTT. As protein: CASSEGQGYSSYNSPLHF.

The V gene is TRBV3-1 (or the pseudogene TRBV3-2), the J gene TRBJ2-7; D is unresolved. The CDR3 contains 11 residues. The germline V gene encodes CDR1 LGHDT and CDR2 YNNKEL (reference sequence). Trimming stripped 8 bases from V and 3 bases from J, with 8 bases between. The CDR3 protein is CASSQIYEQYF. The DNA for the CDR3 is TGTGCCAGCTCCCAAATCTACGAGCAGTACTTC.

This clone was detected once. This chain links TRBV14 with TRBJ2-6, with a tentative D call TRBD1 (6 bases). Germline loops: CDR1 SGHDN, CDR2 FVKESK. The CDR3 runs to 15 residues. Deletions cut 8 bases from V and 1 base from J, with 12 bases between. CDR3 DNA sequence: TGTGCCAGCCGCAAACAGGGTTCTGGGGCCAACGTCCTGACTTTC. Translated: CASRKQGSGANVLTF.